A selection of T cell receptor beta chains follows, all from one sample in a study of shared clonotypes between healthy human individuals. Clones were sequenced by immunoSEQ multiplex PCR, and TCRdb holds only the in-frame ones, with some missing. This table has over a million clones, roughly 97% appearing once. Sample: naive CD4+ T cells sorted from blood. The receptors derive from a man aged 25 to 40 in good health. CDR3s include the opening cysteine and the closing phenylalanine or tryptophan. The order of the fields is D gene, J gene, V gene, clone size, CDR3 protein, CDR3 DNA. The D gene is left open where the match is weak. Clone sizes are given selectively: once, few, many, or a class where the clone is expanded.

>NA|TRBJ2-1|TRBV11-3|NA
CASSLAENEQFF
TGTGCCAGCAGCTTAGCCGAAAATGAGCAGTTCTTC
>NA|TRBJ2-5|TRBV5-1|NA
CASSLGTVQETQYF
TGCGCCAGCAGCCTCGGGACGGTACAAGAGACCCAGTACTTC
>NA|TRBJ1-3|TRBV2|NA
CASSEQVPRGNTIYF
TGTGCCAGCAGTGAGCAGGTGCCTAGGGGAAACACCATATATTTT
>TRBD2|TRBJ2-1|TRBV9|NA
CASSLGGLPSYNEQFF
TGTGCCAGCAGCCTCGGGGGACTACCCTCCTACAATGAGCAGTTCTTC
>NA|TRBJ2-7|TRBV6-5|NA
CASSYSKFSGSYEQYF
TGTGCCAGCAGTTACTCGAAATTTTCAGGGTCCTACGAGCAGTACTTC
>NA|TRBJ2-7|TRBV27|NA
CASSATGNSYEQYF
TGTGCCAGCAGTGCTACCGGGAACTCCTACGAGCAGTACTTC
>NA|TRBJ2-3|TRBV18|NA
CASSPPKSVTDTQYF
TGTGCCAGCTCACCACCGAAAAGCGTCACAGATACGCAGTATTTT
>TRBD1|TRBJ2-2|TRBV5-1|NA
CASHRGDTGELFF
TGCGCCAGCCACAGGGGAGACACCGGGGAGCTGTTTTTT
>NA|TRBJ1-1|TRBV18|NA
CASSPSMAVGNTEAFF
TGTGCCAGCTCACCTTCAATGGCAGTGGGGAACACTGAAGCTTTCTTT
>NA|TRBJ2-5|TRBV5-1|NA
CASSLNRGGDGPQYF
TGCGCCAGCAGCTTAAACAGGGGGGGTGACGGCCCCCAGTACTTC
>TRBD1|TRBJ2-5|TRBV4-2|NA
CASSRTGQETQYF
TGTGCCAGCAGTAGGACAGGGCAAGAGACCCAGTACTTC
>NA|TRBJ2-1|TRBV28|NA
CASSLGGSYNEQFF
TGTGCCAGCAGTTTAGGAGGGAGCTACAATGAGCAGTTCTTC
>TRBD2|TRBJ2-2|TRBV10-3|NA
CAISGRANTGELFF
TGTGCCATCAGCGGGAGGGCGAACACCGGGGAGCTGTTTTTT
>TRBD1|TRBJ1-3|TRBV28|once
CASSSQDRFSGNTIYF
TGTGCCAGCAGTTCACAGGACAGGTTCTCTGGAAACACCATATATTTT
>NA|TRBJ1-5|TRBV5-6|NA
CASSLGTHSNQPQHF
TGTGCCAGCAGCTTGGGTACACATAGCAATCAGCCCCAGCATTTT
>NA|TRBJ2-1|TRBV12-5|NA
CASGSPWGEQFF
TGTGCTAGTGGTTCCCCGTGGGGTGAGCAGTTCTTC
>TRBD2|TRBJ2-3|TRBV7-6|NA
CASSWGLGGTDTQYF
TGTGCCAGCAGCTGGGGACTAGGGGGCACAGATACGCAGTATTTT
>TRBD2|TRBJ2-3|TRBV7-9|once
CASGLAGGLPDTQYF
TGTGCCAGCGGCCTAGCGGGAGGGCTTCCGGATACGCAGTATTTT
>NA|TRBJ1-2|TRBV9|NA
CASSAQAGFNYGYTF
TGTGCCAGCAGCGCACAGGCGGGCTTTAACTATGGCTACACCTTC
>NA|TRBJ2-3|TRBV7-2|once
CASSLFTKTDTQYF
TGTGCCAGCAGCTTATTTACTAAGACAGATACGCAGTATTTT
>TRBD1|TRBJ2-3|TRBV27|NA
CASLQRGLGTDTQYF
TGTGCCAGCCTACAGAGGGGGCTGGGCACAGATACGCAGTATTTT
>NA|TRBJ2-6|TRBV19|NA
CASRGKWTPSKANVLTF
TGTGCCAGTAGGGGGAAGTGGACGCCCTCTAAGGCCAACGTCCTGACTTTC
>NA|TRBJ2-1|TRBV2|NA
CASTRDTIYNEQFF
TGTGCCAGCACCCGGGACACGATCTACAATGAGCAGTTCTTC
>NA|TRBJ2-3|TRBV4-1|NA
CASSQEAQDPASDTQYF
TGCGCCAGCAGCCAAGAGGCACAGGACCCCGCTTCAGATACGCAGTATTTT
>NA|TRBJ2-6|TRBV7-2|NA
CASSEVVGGLGSGANVLTF
TGTGCCAGCAGCGAGGTGGTAGGCGGCCTGGGCTCTGGGGCCAACGTCCTGACTTTC
>NA|TRBJ2-6|TRBV11-2|NA
CASSLGKIGSGANVLTF
TGTGCCAGCAGCTTAGGAAAAATAGGATCTGGGGCCAACGTCCTGACTTTC
>NA|TRBJ1-2|TRBV28|NA
CAAAGQGPNYGYTF
TGTGCCGCGGCGGGTCAGGGCCCTAACTATGGCTACACCTTC
>NA|TRBJ2-7|TRBV6-1|NA
CASNRDISYEQYF
TGTGCCAGCAACAGAGACATCTCCTACGAGCAGTACTTC
>NA|TRBJ2-2|TRBV27|NA
CASSLLVAANTGELFF
TGTGCCAGCAGTTTGTTGGTAGCAGCGAACACCGGGGAGCTGTTTTTT
>NA|TRBJ1-2|TRBV7-9|NA
CASSLVGYGYTF
TGTGCCAGCAGCTTAGTGGGCTATGGCTACACCTTC
>TRBD2|TRBJ2-1|TRBV5-1|once
CASSARLAGTYNEQFF
TGCGCCAGCAGCGCCCGACTAGCGGGAACCTACAATGAGCAGTTCTTC
>NA|TRBJ2-3|TRBV29-1|once
CSVDSGTDTQYF
TGCAGCGTTGACTCAGGCACAGATACGCAGTATTTT
>TRBD2|TRBJ2-1|TRBV18|NA
CASSLLSGTSGTSGGNEQFF
TGTGCCAGCTCACTACTCTCCGGGACTAGCGGGACTTCGGGTGGCAATGAGCAGTTCTTC
>TRBD1|TRBJ2-3|TRBV7-2|NA
CASSRQTGRTDTQYF
TGTGCCAGCAGCCGACAGACAGGGCGGACAGATACGCAGTATTTT
>NA|TRBJ2-7|TRBV7-2|NA
CASSFERVTYEQYF
TGTGCCAGCAGCTTTGAGCGTGTTACCTACGAGCAGTACTTC
>TRBD2|TRBJ2-3|TRBV27|NA
CASSLLGGPFPDTQYF
TGTGCCAGCAGTTTATTGGGAGGGCCATTCCCAGATACGCAGTATTTT
>TRBD1|TRBJ1-2|TRBV5-1|once
CASSLEFRGSGYTF
TGCGCCAGCAGCTTGGAGTTCAGGGGGAGCGGCTACACCTTC
>NA|TRBJ2-2|TRBV9|NA
CASSVATTGELFF
TGTGCCAGCAGCGTAGCAACAACCGGGGAGCTGTTTTTT
>NA|TRBJ2-1|TRBV5-6|NA
CASSLRVLRYNEQFF
TGTGCCAGCAGCTTGCGGGTATTGCGGTACAATGAGCAGTTCTTC
>NA|TRBJ1-3|TRBV4-1|once
CASSQDPTGIRDTIYF
TGCGCCAGCAGCCAAGATCCTACAGGTATAAGGGACACCATATATTTT
>NA|TRBJ2-7|TRBV10-1|NA
CASSESGQRYEQYF
TGCGCCAGCAGTGAGTCTGGACAGCGCTACGAGCAGTACTTC
>NA|TRBJ2-2|TRBV29-1|NA
CSVAQNANTGELFF
TGCAGCGTTGCGCAGAACGCGAACACCGGGGAGCTGTTTTTT
>NA|TRBJ2-3|TRBV25-1|once
CASSVGFGDTQYF
TGTGCCAGCAGTGTAGGGTTCGGAGATACGCAGTATTTT
>TRBD1|TRBJ2-7|TRBV14|NA
CASSQVLRGLGSYEQYF
TGTGCCAGCAGCCAAGTTCTCAGGGGGCTCGGATCCTACGAGCAGTACTTC
>TRBD2|TRBJ2-1|TRBV7-8|NA
CASSSREGHIYEQFF
TGTGCCAGCAGCTCGCGGGAGGGCCATATTTATGAGCAGTTCTTC
>NA|TRBJ2-7|TRBV7-9|NA
CASSTWDGSYEQYF
TGTGCCAGCAGCACCTGGGACGGATCCTACGAGCAGTACTTC
>TRBD1|TRBJ1-3|TRBV28|NA
CASSSSQGVGNTIYF
TGTGCCAGCAGTTCGTCCCAGGGGGTTGGAAACACCATATATTTT
>NA|TRBJ2-4|TRBV30|NA
CAWSVGLGVPELAKNIQYF
TGTGCCTGGAGTGTAGGTTTGGGGGTTCCTGAACTAGCCAAAAACATTCAGTACTTC
>TRBD1|TRBJ1-1|TRBV7-9|NA
CASSLQGGVNTEAFF
TGTGCCAGCAGCCTACAGGGGGGAGTGAACACTGAAGCTTTCTTT
>TRBD2|TRBJ2-7|TRBV7-8|NA
CASSSRTRPYEQYF
TGTGCCAGCAGCTCCAGGACTAGACCCTACGAGCAGTACTTC
>TRBD2|TRBJ2-3|TRBV29-1|NA
CSVVGGGPEDTQYF
TGCAGCGTTGTCGGGGGAGGGCCTGAAGATACGCAGTATTTT
>NA|TRBJ2-2|TRBV5-6|NA
CASSGGSTGELFF
TGTGCCAGCAGCGGGGGTTCCACCGGGGAGCTGTTTTTT
>NA|TRBJ2-2|TRBV28|NA
CASSSLSTGELFF
TGTGCCAGCAGTTCCTTGAGCACCGGGGAGCTGTTTTTT
>TRBD2|TRBJ2-1|TRBV10-3|NA
CAITPRRASGILSSYNEQFF
TGTGCCATCACCCCCCGTCGTGCTAGCGGGATCCTGAGCTCCTACAATGAGCAGTTCTTC